This T cell receptor (beta chain) was obtained from a study of CD8 T cells in ankylosing spondylitis. Quantitative 5'-RACE was performed with molecular barcodes, and it yielded the TCR beta libraries. TCRdb re-called the 5' RACE reads with MiXCR, one entry per CDR3 protein. The sample holds about 160,000 distinct CDR3 sequences, approximately 16% seen once. V lost 6 bases to trimming and J lost 2 bases, with 8 bases between them. The CDR3 has 12 residues. From germline, CDR1 is ENHRY and CDR2 SYGVKD. Study results and limitations: Among TCR beta sequences, a motif of roughly 8 highly homologous variants appeared characteristic of ankylosing spondylitis blood. It was reported that disease-linked clones were significantly enriched in matched ankylosing spondylitis synovial fluid. Some motif variants had been reported before (in reactive arthritis synovial fluid and blood).

Comment on this clonotype: The target antigen is unknown.

The chain carries TRBV10-3 and TRBJ2-7, with D perhaps given as TRBD1 or TRBD2 (5 bases each). The clonotype was recovered from a male donor with ankylosing spondylitis or in good health (not recorded which). The sequencing input was blood, either unsorted or a sorted T cell fraction (not recorded which). The CDR3 bases are TGTGCCATCAGGGGGGACCCCTACGAGCAGTACTTC. This codes for CAIRGDPYEQYF.